This TCR beta chain derives from a study of CD4 T cells in relation to SARS-CoV-2 and coronaviruses. Study details: TCR beta CDR3s were sequenced after roughly nine-day antigen culture of PBMCs. Controls used an HIV-1 Nef peptide pool or no peptide.

The unexposed donors gave CD4+ T cells in about 2010-2019, prior to COVID-19. Isolation of CD4+ T cells took place after around 11 days in culture. On days 3 and 7, cultures got half fresh IL-2 medium. With respect to this clone: Its antigen is still unknown.

TCRdb's table, derived via immunoSEQ multiplex PCR, lists solely in-frame clones and lacks some. Among tens of thousands of clones listed, roughly 80% were seen once. The CDR3 is 13 amino acids. Trimming cost V 2 bases and J 0 bases, with 7 bases left between them. Per germline, CDR1 GTSNPN and CDR2 SVGIG (reference sequence). The specimen was CD4+ T cells from PBMCs, cultured in vitro. The chain is built from TRBV30 and TRBJ1-1, with D uncertain. This TCR came from a human donor in good health. As DNA, the CDR3 is TGTGCCTGGAGTTCGATTTTGAACACTGAAGCTTTCTTT. It codes for CAWSSILNTEAFF.